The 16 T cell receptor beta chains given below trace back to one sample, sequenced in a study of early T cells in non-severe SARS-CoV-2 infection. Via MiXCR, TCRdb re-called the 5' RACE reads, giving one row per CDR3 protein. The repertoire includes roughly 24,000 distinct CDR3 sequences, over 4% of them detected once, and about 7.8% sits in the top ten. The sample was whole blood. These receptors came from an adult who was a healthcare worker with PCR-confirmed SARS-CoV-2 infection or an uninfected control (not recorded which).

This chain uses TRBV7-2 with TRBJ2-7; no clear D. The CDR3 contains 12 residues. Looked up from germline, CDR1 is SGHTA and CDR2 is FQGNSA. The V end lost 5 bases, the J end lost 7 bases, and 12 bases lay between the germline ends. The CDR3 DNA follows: TGTGCCAGCAGCCAATCCCGTCGGGAGCAGTACTTC. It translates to CASSQSRREQYF.

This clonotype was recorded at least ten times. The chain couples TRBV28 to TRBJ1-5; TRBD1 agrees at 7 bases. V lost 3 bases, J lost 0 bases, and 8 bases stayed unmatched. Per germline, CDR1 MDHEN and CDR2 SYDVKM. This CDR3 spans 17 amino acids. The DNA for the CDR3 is TGTGCCAGCAGTTTTGGGGGGACAGCTAATAGCAATCAGCCCCAGCATTTT. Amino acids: CASSFGGTANSNQPQHF.

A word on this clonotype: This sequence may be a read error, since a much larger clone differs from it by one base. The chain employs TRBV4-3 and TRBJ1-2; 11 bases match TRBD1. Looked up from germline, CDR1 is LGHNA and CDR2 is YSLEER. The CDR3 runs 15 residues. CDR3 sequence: CASGQGGQGARGYTF. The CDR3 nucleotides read TGCGCCAGCGGCCAAGGAGGACAGGGGGCGCGAGGCTACACCTTC.

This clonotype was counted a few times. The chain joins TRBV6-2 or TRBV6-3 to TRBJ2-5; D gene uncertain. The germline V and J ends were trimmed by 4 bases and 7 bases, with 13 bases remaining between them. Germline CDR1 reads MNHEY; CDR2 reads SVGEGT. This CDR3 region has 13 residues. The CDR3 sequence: CASSSDPVGTQYF. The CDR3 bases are TGTGCCAGCAGTTCTGACCCGGTCGGGACCCAGTACTTC.

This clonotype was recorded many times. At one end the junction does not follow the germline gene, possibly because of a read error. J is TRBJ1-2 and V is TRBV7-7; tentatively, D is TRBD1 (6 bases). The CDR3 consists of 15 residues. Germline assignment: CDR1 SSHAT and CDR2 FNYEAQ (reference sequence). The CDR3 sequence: CASSLRDTVDYGYTF. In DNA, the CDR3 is TGTGCTAGCAGCTTAAGGGACACCGTAGACTATGGCTACACCTTC.

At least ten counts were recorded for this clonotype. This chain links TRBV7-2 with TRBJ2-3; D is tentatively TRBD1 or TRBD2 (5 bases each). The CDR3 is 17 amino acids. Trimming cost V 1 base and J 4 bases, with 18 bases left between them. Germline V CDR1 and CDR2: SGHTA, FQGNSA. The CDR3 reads CASSLGLTGPLADTQYF. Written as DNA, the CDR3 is TGTGCCAGCAGCTTAGGCCTCACGGGACCCCTCGCAGATACGCAGTATTTT.

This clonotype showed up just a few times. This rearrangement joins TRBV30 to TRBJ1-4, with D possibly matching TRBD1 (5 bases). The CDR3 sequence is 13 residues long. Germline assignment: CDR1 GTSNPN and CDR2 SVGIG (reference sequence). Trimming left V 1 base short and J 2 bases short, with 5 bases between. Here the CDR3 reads CAWSEGTNEKLFF. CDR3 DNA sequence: TGTGCCTGGAGTGAGGGGACTAATGAAAAACTGTTTTTT.

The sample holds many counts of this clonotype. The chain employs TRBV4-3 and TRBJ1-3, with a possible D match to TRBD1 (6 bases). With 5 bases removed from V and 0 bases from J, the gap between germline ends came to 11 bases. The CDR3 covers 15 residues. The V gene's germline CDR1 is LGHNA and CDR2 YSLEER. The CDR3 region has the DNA TGCGCCAGCAGCAGCGGGACATCCTCTGGAAACACCATATATTTT. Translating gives CASSSGTSSGNTIYF.

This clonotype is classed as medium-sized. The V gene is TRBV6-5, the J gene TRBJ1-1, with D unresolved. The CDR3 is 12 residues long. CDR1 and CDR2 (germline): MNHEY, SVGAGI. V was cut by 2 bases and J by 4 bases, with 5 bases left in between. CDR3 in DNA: TGTGCCAGCAGTTACGGTGGCACTGAAGCTTTCTTT. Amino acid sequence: CASSYGGTEAFF.

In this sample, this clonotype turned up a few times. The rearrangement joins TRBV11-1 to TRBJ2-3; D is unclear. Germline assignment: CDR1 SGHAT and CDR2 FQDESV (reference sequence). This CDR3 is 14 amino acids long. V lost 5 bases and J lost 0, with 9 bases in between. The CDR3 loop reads CASSPIGSTDTQYF. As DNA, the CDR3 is TGTGCCAGCAGCCCCATCGGAAGCACAGATACGCAGTATTTT.

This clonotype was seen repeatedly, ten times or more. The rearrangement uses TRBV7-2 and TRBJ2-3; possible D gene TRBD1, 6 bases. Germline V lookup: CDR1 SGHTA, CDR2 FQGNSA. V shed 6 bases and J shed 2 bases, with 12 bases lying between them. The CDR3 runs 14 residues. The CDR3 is CASRPGVVTDTQYF. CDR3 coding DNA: TGTGCCAGCAGACCAGGGGTTGTCACAGATACGCAGTATTTT.

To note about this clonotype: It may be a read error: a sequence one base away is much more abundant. CDR3 bases: TGTGTCAGCTCACTAGACAATGAGCAGTTCTTC. It is translated as CVSSLDNEQFF. The rearrangement uses TRBV18 and TRBJ2-1, with D perhaps matching TRBD2 (5 bases). CDR1 is KGHSH and CDR2 is LQKENI in the germline V gene. The CDR3 length is 11 residues.

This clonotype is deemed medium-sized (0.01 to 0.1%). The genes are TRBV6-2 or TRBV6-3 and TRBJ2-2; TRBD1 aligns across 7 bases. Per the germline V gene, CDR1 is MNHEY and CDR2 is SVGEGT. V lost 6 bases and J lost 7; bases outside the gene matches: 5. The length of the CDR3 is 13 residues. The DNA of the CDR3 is TGTGCCAGCAGCCGGACAGGCTACGGGGAGCTGTTTTTT. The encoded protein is CASSRTGYGELFF.

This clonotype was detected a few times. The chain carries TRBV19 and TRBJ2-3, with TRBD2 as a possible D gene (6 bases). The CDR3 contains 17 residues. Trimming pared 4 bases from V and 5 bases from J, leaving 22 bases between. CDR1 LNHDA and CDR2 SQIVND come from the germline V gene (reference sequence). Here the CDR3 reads CASSRMGTSNKRDTQYF. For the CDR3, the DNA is TGTGCCAGTAGTAGAATGGGGACTTCCAACAAAAGAGATACGCAGTATTTT.

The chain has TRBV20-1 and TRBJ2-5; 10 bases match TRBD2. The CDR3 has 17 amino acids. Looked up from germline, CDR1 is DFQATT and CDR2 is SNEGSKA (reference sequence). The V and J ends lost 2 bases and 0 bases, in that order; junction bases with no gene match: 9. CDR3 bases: TGCAGTGCTAGACAAGGACTAGCGGAGCGCCACCAAGAGACCCAGTACTTC. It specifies CSARQGLAERHQETQYF.

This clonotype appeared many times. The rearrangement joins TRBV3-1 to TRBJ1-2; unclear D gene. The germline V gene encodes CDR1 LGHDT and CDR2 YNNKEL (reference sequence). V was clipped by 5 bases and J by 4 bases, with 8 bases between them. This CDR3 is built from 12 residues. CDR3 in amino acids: CASSYQSYGYTF. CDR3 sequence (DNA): TGTGCCAGCAGCTATCAGAGCTATGGCTACACCTTC.